This TCR beta chain is from a study of blood T cell repertoires in COVID-19. Study overall: The United States, Italy and Spain provided the acute and convalescent COVID-19 samples.

The repertoire was sequenced with immunoSEQ multiplex PCR; TCRdb's copy has only in-frame clones and lacks some. This table holds about 140,000 clones, more than 60% found once. Trimming left V 4 bases short and J 6 bases short, with 18 bases between. The CDR3 is made up of 15 amino acids. Germline V lookup: CDR1 LNHDA, CDR2 SQIVND (reference sequence). This clone was detected ten times or more. The sequence was obtained from a man aged 50 to 60 with acute or convalescent COVID-19. The source material was peripheral blood. The genes are TRBV19 and TRBJ2-5; D might be TRBD2 (6 bases). CDR3 DNA sequence: TGTGCCAGTAGTACAGGACGAGCGGGTGTAAAGACCCAGTACTTC. It yields the protein CASSTGRAGVKTQYF.